The rows below give T cell receptor beta chains drawn from one sample of a study of cytomegalovirus exposure and HLA in healthy donors. This table comes from immunoSEQ multiplex PCR, and its TCRdb copy is limited to in-frame clones, with some not included. The repertoire consists of some 130,000 clones, with around 80% occurring once and the leading ten covering about 4.3%. Sequencing used PBMCs. These receptors were collected from a man aged 30 to 45 in good health. CDR3s include the opening cysteine and the closing phenylalanine or tryptophan. D genes are given only for firm matches. Size values are once, few and many counts, or a class for expanded clones, and some rows have none.

>TRBV9|-|TRBJ2-3|-
CASSTGHSSTDTQYF
TGTGCCAGCAGCACCGGACATTCTAGCACAGATACGCAGTATTTT
>TRBV11-3|-|TRBJ2-3|-
CASSLYGVGDTQYF
TGTGCCAGCAGCTTGTACGGGGTCGGGGATACGCAGTATTTT
>TRBV7-2|-|TRBJ2-7|-
CASSLVFYEQYF
TGTGCCAGCAGCTTAGTATTTTACGAGCAGTACTTC
>TRBV5-4|TRBD2|TRBJ2-3|-
CASSVAGVRDTQYF
TGTGCCAGCAGCGTAGCGGGAGTAAGGGATACGCAGTATTTT
>TRBV7-8|TRBD1|TRBJ2-7|-
CASSLFRTGFNEQYF
TGTGCCAGCAGCTTATTCCGGACAGGATTCAACGAGCAGTACTTC
>TRBV29-1|TRBD2|TRBJ2-7|-
CSVAPLAGAVEQYF
TGCAGCGTTGCCCCACTAGCGGGAGCGGTCGAGCAGTACTTC
>TRBV13|-|TRBJ2-3|-
CASSLGTVITDTQYF
TGTGCCAGCAGCCTCGGGACTGTCATCACAGATACGCAGTATTTT
>TRBV6-1|-|TRBJ2-2|-
CASSGTTTGELFF
TGTGCCAGCAGTGGGACTACTACCGGGGAGCTGTTTTTT
>TRBV5-1|TRBD1|TRBJ2-2|-
CASSLLGQGNTGELFF
TGCGCCAGCAGCTTGTTAGGACAGGGGAACACCGGGGAGCTGTTTTTT
>TRBV7-9|-|TRBJ1-1|-
CSSTLGTAEAFF
TGTTCCAGCACCCTAGGCACCGCTGAAGCTTTCTTT
>TRBV5-1|-|TRBJ1-1|-
CASSFFPITSRNTEAFF
TGCGCCAGCAGCTTCTTTCCGATCACGAGCCGGAACACTGAAGCTTTCTTT
>TRBV7-9|-|TRBJ2-7|-
CASSLARGGPSYEQYF
TGTGCCAGCAGCTTAGCGCGAGGCGGTCCCTCCTACGAGCAGTACTTC
>TRBV11-2|-|TRBJ2-7|-
CASSLGGGYEQYF
TGTGCCAGCAGCTTGGGTGGGGGGTACGAGCAGTACTTC
>TRBV4-1|-|TRBJ1-6|-
CASSPGGYNSPLHF
TGCGCCAGCAGCCCCGGAGGGTATAATTCACCCCTCCACTTT
>TRBV7-6|-|TRBJ2-3|-
CASSLTPASAHRSYTDTQYF
TGTGCCAGCAGCTTAACCCCTGCTAGCGCCCACCGGAGCTACACAGATACGCAGTATTTT
>TRBV4-1|-|TRBJ2-7|-
CASSQSEGLGYEQYF
TGCGCCAGCAGCCAAAGCGAGGGACTGGGCTACGAGCAGTACTTC
>TRBV7-8|-|TRBJ2-1|-
CASSGDWQFF
TGTGCGAGCTCGGGAGACTGGCAGTTCTTC
>TRBV30|TRBD2|TRBJ2-3|-
CAWTGGSTDTQYF
TGTGCCTGGACGGGAGGGAGCACAGATACGCAGTATTTT
>TRBV28|TRBD2|TRBJ2-3|-
CASRRAGFTDTQYF
TGTGCCAGCAGGAGAGCGGGATTCACAGATACGCAGTATTTT
>TRBV7-9|-|TRBJ2-3|-
CASSLAEKIRASDTQYF
TGTGCCAGCAGCTTAGCGGAAAAGATCAGGGCCAGCGATACGCAGTATTTT
>TRBV30|TRBD1|TRBJ2-7|-
CAWSVGQGYEQYF
TGTGCCTGGAGTGTAGGACAGGGTTACGAGCAGTACTTC
>TRBV28|TRBD1|TRBJ2-5|-
CASRSRGRGETQYF
TGTGCCAGCAGATCCAGGGGGCGAGGGGAGACCCAGTACTTC
>TRBV9|TRBD2|TRBJ2-3|-
CASSTSGTSGNTQYF
TGTGCCAGCAGCACCTCCGGGACTAGCGGAAATACGCAGTATTTT
>TRBV18|-|TRBJ2-1|once
CASSPINFSDEQFF
TGTGCCAGCTCACCCATAAATTTTAGCGATGAGCAGTTCTTC
>TRBV5-1|-|TRBJ2-2|-
CASSPGAAYTGELFF
TGCGCCAGCAGCCCTGGTGCAGCGTACACCGGGGAGCTGTTTTTT
>TRBV6-5|TRBD1|TRBJ1-3|-
CASSPWPGGGNTIYF
TGTGCCAGCAGCCCTTGGCCAGGGGGCGGAAACACCATATATTTT
>TRBV11-1|TRBD1|TRBJ2-7|-
CASSLGTGGELSYEQYF
TGTGCCAGCAGCTTAGGGACAGGGGGAGAATTGTCCTACGAGCAGTACTTC
>TRBV7-9|-|TRBJ2-3|-
CSSSLGSVADTQYF
TGTTCCAGCAGCTTAGGGAGCGTGGCAGATACGCAGTATTTT
>TRBV5-4|-|TRBJ2-7|-
CASSWGGPGYEQYF
TGTGCCAGCAGCTGGGGGGGCCCCGGATACGAGCAGTACTTC
>TRBV27|-|TRBJ1-1|-
CASSPRQSGAEAFF
TGTGCCAGCAGTCCCAGACAGTCGGGGGCTGAAGCTTTCTTT
>TRBV29-1|-|TRBJ2-7|-
CSVSQTSYEQYF
TGCAGCGTTAGCCAAACTTCATACGAGCAGTACTTC